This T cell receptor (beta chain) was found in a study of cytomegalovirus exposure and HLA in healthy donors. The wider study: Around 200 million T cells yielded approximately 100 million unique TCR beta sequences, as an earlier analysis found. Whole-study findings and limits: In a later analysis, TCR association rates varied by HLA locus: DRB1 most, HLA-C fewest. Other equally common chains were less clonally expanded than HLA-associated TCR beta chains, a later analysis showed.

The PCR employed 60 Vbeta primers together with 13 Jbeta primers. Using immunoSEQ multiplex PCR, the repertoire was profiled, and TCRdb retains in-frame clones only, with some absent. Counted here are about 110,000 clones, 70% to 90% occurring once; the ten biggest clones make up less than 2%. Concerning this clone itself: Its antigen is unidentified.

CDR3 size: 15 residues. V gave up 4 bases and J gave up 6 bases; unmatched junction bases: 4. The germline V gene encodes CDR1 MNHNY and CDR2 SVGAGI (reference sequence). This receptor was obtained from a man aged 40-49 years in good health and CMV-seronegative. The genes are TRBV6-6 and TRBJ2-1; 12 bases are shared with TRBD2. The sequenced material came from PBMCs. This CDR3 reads CASSLLAGGINEQFF. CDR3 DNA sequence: TGTGCCAGCAGTTTACTAGCGGGGGGAATCAATGAGCAGTTCTTC.